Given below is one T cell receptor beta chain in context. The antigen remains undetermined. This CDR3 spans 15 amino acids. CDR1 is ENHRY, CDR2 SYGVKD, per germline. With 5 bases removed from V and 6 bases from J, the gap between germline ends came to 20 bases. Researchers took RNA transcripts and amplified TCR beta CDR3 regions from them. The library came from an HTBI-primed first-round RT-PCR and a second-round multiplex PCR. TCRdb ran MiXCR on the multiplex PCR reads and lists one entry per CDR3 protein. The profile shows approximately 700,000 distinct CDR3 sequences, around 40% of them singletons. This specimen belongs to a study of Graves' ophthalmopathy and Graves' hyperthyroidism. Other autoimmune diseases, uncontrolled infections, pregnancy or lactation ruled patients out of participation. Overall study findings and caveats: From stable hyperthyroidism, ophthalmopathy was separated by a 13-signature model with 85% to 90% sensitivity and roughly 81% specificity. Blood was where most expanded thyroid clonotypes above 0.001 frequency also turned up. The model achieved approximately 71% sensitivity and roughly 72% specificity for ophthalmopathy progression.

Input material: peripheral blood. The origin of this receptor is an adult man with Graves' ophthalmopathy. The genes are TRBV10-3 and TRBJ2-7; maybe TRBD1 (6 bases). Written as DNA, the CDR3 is TGTGCCATCAGTTACCGACACCGACAGGTCTCCGAGCAGTACTTC. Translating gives CAISYRHRQVSEQYF.